Included here is one TCR beta chain sequence, with context. This entry is derived from a study of CD8 T cells in Susac syndrome. The authors sequenced TCR beta from blood CD8+ and CD4+ T cells. The V and J ends lost 6 bases and 5 bases respectively, with 11 bases between them. The CDR3 totals 12 residues. Per the germline V gene, CDR1 is DFQATT and CDR2 is SNEGSKA (reference sequence). After extraction with the RNeasy kit, about 0.45 to 1 ug of the RNA was reverse transcribed using random hexamers. One entry per CDR3 protein, called by TCRdb with MiXCR from the immunoSEQ multiplex PCR reads. The sample comprises 230,000 or so distinct CDR3 sequences, 95% of which are singletons, and about 0.088% rests with the top ten.

The J gene is TRBJ2-1, the V gene TRBV20-1; D not certain. The material sequenced was CD4+ T cells from PBMCs. The TCR originated in a human donor with multiple sclerosis. The CDR3 here is CSAVPLDNEQFF. In DNA form, the CDR3 reads TGCAGTGCCGTACCACTGGACAATGAGCAGTTCTTC.